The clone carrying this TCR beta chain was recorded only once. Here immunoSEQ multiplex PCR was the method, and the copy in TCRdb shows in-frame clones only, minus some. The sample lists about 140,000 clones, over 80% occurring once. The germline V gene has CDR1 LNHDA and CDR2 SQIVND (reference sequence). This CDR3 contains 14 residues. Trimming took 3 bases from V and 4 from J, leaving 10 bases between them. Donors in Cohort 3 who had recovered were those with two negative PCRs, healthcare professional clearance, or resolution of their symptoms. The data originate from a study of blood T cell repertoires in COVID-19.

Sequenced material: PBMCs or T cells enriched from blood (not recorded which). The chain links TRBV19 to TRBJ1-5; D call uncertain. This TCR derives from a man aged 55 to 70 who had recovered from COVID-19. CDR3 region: CASSMAGGNQPQHF. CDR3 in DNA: TGTGCCAGTAGTATGGCAGGAGGGAATCAGCCCCAGCATTTT.